Included here is one T cell receptor beta chain sequence, with context. What it binds is unknown. This entry belongs to a study of persistence of HIV-infected CD4 T cells. The immunoSEQ assay was version 4, run in survey mode. The protocol was immunoSEQ multiplex PCR, while the TCRdb copy is restricted to in-frame clones and leaves out a portion. The table lists some 9,200 clones, more than 70% of them singletons. V dropped 6 bases and J dropped 4 bases, with 11 bases sitting between them. The length of the CDR3 is 13 residues. CDR1 KGHDR and CDR2 SFDVKD come from the germline V gene. The stimulus was an HIV-1 Gag 15-mer peptide pool, roughly 1 ug/peptide/mL. CD4+ T cells upregulating both CD40 ligand and CD69 were sorted as responding cells. Before stimulation, PBMCs underwent CD8+ T cell depletion.

The sample was CD4+ T cells sorted from PBMCs after approximately 19-hour stimulation, taken from a patient who received antiretroviral therapy. This chain connects TRBV24-1 to TRBJ1-1; D gene uncertain. The clonotype was recovered from an adult woman with HIV who was CMV-seropositive. The CDR3 sequence is CATSSDTSTEAFF. The CDR3, as DNA: TGTGCCACCAGTTCAGACACGAGCACTGAAGCTTTCTTT.